This TCR beta chain was observed in a study of T cell repertoires in cytomegalovirus infection. Study as a whole: Evidence of both CMV infection and a matching HLA type came from public TCR beta signatures.

Overall study findings and caveats: Clonotype analysis showed dominance of the ex vivo response by HLA-C-restricted CMV-specific TCR beta clonotypes. Summed frequency of public TCR beta families distinguished CMV carriers with the relevant HLA.

From the reads, TCRdb called clonotypes with MiXCR, one entry per CDR3 protein. The sample contains about 890,000 distinct CDR3 sequences, roughly a third of which appear only once. This clonotype was seen a few times. The antigen remains unidentified. CDR3 length: 18 residues. The V gene's germline CDR1 is SGHDT and CDR2 YYEEEE. Trimming removed 1 base at V and 1 base at J, with 18 bases between. The J gene is TRBJ2-4, the V gene TRBV5-6; TRBD1 or TRBD2 may be the D gene (7 bases each). This receptor was taken from a human donor in good health (CMV status not recorded). Some clones in this sample may be carry-over from other donors' samples. The specimen was cultured CD8+ T cells from PBMCs, collected from culture after CMV antigen stimulation. CDR3 protein: CASSLRGLTAGAKNIQYF. DNA of the CDR3: TGTGCCAGCAGCTTGAGGGGGCTCACAGCGGGGGCCAAAAACATTCAGTACTTC.